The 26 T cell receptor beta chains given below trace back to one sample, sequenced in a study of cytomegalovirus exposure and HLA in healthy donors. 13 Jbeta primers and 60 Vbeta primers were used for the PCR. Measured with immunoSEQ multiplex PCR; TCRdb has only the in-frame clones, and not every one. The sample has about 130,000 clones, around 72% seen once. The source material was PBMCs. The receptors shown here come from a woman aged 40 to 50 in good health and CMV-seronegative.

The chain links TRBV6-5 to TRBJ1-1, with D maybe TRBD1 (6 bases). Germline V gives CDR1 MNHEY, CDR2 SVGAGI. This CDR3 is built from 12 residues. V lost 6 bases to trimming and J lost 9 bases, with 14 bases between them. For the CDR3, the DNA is TGTGCCAGCAGCACTGGACAGCGGAAAGCTTTCTTT. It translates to CASSTGQRKAFF.

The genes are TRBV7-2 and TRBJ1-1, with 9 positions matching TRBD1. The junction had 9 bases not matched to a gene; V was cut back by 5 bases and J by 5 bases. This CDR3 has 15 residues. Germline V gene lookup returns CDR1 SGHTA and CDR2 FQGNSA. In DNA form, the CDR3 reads TGTGCCAGCAGCGCTCGGGACAGGGTCTGGACTGAAGCTTTCTTT. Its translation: CASSARDRVWTEAFF.

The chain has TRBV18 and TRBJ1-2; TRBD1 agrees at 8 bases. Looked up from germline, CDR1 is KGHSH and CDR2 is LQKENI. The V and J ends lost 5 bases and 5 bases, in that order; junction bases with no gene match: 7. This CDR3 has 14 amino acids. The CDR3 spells CASSSAQGEYGYTF. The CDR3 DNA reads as TGTGCCAGCTCATCGGCACAGGGGGAATATGGCTACACCTTC.

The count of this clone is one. CDR3 DNA: TGTGCCAGCAGGCAGGGCCTTCCATACGAGCAGTACTTC. Translation: CASRQGLPYEQYF. The chain couples TRBV7-2 to TRBJ2-7; weak D call: TRBD1 (5 bases). Germline values: CDR1 SGHTA, CDR2 FQGNSA. The CDR3 spans 13 residues. Trimming took off 6 bases at V and 4 bases at J, with 13 bases between the two ends.

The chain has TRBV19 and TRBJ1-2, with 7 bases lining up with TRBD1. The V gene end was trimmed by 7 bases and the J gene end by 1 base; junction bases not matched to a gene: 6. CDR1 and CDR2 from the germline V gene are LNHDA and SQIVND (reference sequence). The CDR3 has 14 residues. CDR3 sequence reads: CASTGTVINYGYTF. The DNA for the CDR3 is TGTGCCAGTACCGGGACAGTCATTAACTATGGCTACACCTTC.

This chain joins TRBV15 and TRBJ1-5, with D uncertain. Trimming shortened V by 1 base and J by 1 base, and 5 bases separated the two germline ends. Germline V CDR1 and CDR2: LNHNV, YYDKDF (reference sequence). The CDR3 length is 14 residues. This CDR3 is CATSRGQSNQPQHF. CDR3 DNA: TGTGCCACCAGCAGAGGGCAGAGCAATCAGCCCCAGCATTTT. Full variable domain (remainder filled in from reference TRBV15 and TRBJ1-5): DAMVIQNPRYQVTQFGKPVTLSCSQTLNHNVMYWYQQKSSQAPKLLFHYYDKDFNNEADTPDNFQSRRPNTSFCFLDIRSPGLGDTAMYLCATSRGQSNQPQHFGDGTRLSIL.

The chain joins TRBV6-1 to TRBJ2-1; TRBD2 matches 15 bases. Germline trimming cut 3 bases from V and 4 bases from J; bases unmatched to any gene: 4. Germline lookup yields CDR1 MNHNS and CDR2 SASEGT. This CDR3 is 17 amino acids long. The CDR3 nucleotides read TGTGCCAGCAGTGAGGGACTAGCGGGAGGACGGTACAATGAGCAGTTCTTC. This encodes CASSEGLAGGRYNEQFF.

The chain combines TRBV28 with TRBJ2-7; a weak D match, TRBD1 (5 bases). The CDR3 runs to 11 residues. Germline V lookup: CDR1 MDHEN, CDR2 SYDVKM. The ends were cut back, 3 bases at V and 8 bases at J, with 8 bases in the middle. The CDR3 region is CASSLQGKQYF. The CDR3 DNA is TGTGCCAGCAGTTTGCAGGGAAAGCAGTACTTC.

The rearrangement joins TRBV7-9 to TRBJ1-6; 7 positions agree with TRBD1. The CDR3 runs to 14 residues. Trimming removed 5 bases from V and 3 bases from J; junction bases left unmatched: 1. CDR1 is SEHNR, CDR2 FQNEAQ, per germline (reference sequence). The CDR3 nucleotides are TGTGCCAGCAGCCACAGGGGCTATAATTCACCCCTCCACTTT. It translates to CASSHRGYNSPLHF.

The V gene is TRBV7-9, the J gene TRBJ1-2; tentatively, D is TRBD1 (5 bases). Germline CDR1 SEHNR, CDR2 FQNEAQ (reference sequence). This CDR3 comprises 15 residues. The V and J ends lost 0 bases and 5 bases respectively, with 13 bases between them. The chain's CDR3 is CASSLAGGGTYGYTF. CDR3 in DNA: TGTGCCAGCAGCTTAGCCGGGGGAGGAACGTATGGCTACACCTTC.

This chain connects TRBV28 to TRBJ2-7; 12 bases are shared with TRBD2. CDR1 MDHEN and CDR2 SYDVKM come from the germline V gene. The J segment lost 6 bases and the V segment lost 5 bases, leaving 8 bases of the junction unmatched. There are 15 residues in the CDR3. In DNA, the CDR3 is TGTGCCAGCAGTCCCCAACTAGCGGGAGGTCTCGAGCAGTACTTC. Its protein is CASSPQLAGGLEQYF.

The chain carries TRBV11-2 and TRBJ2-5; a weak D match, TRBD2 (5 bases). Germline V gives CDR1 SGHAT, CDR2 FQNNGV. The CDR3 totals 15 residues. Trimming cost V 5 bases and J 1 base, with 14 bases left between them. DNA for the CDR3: TGTGCCAGCAGCCCAGCGGTCGCCAGCCAAGAGACCCAGTACTTC. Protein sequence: CASSPAVASQETQYF.

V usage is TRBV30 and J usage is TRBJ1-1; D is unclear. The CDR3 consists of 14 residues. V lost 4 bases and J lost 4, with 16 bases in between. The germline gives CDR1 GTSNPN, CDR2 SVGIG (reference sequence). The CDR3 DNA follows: TGTGCCTGGACGGGTGGAGCCCAAGGCACTGAAGCTTTCTTT. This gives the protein CAWTGGAQGTEAFF.

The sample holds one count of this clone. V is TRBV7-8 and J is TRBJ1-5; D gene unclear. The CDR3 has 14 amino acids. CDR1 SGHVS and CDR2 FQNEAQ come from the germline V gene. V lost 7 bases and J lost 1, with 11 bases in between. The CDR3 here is CASTISGSNQPQHF. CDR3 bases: TGTGCCAGCACCATATCGGGGAGCAATCAGCCCCAGCATTTT.

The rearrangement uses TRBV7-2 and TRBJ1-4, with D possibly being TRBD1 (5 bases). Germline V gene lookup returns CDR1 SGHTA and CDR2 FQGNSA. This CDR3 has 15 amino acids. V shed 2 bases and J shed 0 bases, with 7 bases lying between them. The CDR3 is CASSLKQATNEKLFF. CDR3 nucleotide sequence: TGTGCCAGCAGCTTAAAACAGGCAACTAATGAAAAACTGTTTTTT.

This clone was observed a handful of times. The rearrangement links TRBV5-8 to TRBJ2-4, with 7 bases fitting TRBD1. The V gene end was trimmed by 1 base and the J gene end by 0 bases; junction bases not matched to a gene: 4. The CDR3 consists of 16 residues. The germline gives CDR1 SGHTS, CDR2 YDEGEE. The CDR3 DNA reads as TGTGCCAGCAGCTTGACAGGGGCCGGAGCCAAAAACATTCAGTACTTC. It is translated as CASSLTGAGAKNIQYF.

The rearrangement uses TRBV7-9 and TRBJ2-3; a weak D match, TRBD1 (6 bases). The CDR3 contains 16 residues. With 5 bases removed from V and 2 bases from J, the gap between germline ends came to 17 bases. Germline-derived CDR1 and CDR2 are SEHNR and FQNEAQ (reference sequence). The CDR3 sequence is CASSLRQDVVTDTQYF. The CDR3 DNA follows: TGTGCCAGCAGCCTTAGACAGGACGTAGTCACAGATACGCAGTATTTT.

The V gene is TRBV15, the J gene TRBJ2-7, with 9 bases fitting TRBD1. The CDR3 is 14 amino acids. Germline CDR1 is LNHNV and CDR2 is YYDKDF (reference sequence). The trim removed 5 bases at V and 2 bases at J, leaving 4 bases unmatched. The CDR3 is CATSVWTGAYEQYF. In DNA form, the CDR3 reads TGTGCCACCAGCGTCTGGACAGGGGCCTACGAGCAGTACTTC.

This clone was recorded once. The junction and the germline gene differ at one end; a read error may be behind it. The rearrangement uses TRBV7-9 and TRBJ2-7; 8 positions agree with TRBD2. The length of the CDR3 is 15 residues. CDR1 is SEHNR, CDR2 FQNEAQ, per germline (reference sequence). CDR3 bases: TGTTCCAGCAGCTTTTTGCCGGGGGGGACCTACGAGCAGTACTTC. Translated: CSSSFLPGGTYEQYF.

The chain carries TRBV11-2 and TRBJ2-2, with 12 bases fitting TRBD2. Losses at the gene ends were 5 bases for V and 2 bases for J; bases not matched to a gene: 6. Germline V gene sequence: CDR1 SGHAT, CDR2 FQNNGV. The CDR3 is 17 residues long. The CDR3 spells CASSPRTSGVNTGELFF. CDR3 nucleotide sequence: TGTGCCAGCAGCCCACGGACTAGCGGGGTAAACACCGGGGAGCTGTTTTTT.

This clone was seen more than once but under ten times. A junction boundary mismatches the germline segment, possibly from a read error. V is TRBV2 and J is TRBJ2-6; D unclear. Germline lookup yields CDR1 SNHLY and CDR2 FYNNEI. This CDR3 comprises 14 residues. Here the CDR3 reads CASSLGAEANGLTF. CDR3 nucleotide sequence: TGTGCCAGCAGTCTTGGAGCTGAGGCCAACGGCCTGACTTTC.

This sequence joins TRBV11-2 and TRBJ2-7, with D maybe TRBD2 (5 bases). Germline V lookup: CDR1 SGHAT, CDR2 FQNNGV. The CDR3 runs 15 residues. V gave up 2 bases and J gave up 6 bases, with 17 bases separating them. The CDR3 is CASSLSAGGRSEQYF. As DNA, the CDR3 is TGTGCCAGCAGCTTATCCGCGGGCGGTAGGTCCGAGCAGTACTTC.

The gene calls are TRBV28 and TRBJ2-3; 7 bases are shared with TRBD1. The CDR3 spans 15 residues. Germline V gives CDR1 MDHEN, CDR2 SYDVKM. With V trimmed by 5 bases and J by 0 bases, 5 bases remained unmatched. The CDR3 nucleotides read TGTGCCAGCAGTCAGGGGGTTTCGAGCACAGATACGCAGTATTTT. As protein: CASSQGVSSTDTQYF. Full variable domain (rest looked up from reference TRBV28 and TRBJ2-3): DVKVTQSSRYLVKRTGEKVFLECVQDMDHENMFWYRQDPGLGLRLIYFSYDVKMKEKGDIPEGYSVSREKKERFSLILESASTNQTSMYLCASSQGVSSTDTQYFGPGTRLTVL.

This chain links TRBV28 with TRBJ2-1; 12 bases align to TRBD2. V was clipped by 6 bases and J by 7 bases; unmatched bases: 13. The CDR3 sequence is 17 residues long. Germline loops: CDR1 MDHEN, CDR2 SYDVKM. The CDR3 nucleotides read TGTGCCAGCAGCCTCTTTACCCGGCTAGCGGGAGGGAATGAGCAGTTCTTC. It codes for CASSLFTRLAGGNEQFF.

For the CDR3, the DNA is TGCGCCAGCACCCCCCTCGGAGATGAAAAACTGTTTTTT. Amino acid sequence: CASTPLGDEKLFF. V gene TRBV5-1 combines with J gene TRBJ1-4; D not resolved. Germline V gives CDR1 SGHRS, CDR2 YFSETQ. The CDR3 extends over 13 amino acids. V shed 6 bases and J shed 6 bases, with 12 bases lying between them.

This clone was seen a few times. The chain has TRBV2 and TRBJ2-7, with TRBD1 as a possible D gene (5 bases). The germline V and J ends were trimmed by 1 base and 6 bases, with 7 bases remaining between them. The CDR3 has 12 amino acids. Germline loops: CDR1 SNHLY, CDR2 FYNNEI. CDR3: CASSEGGTEQYF. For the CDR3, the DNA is TGTGCCAGCAGTGAAGGGGGCACCGAGCAGTACTTC.